The clone carrying this T cell receptor beta chain came up many times. Its antigen is unknown. This sample is part of a study of neurological immune-mediated disorders. Turning to the study itself: Among 35 or so multiple sclerosis patients, about 30 were relapsing-remitting and 3 were secondary progressive.

cDNA synthesis was performed by 5'RACE with 10-nucleotide random UMIs. TCRdb called the 5' RACE reads again in MiXCR, with one record for every CDR3 protein. Found here are fewer than 80,000 distinct CDR3 sequences, 4% to 6% of them singletons; the top ten hold about 3%. Study results and limitations: Across subjects, expanded clones had no CDR3 amino acid sequences in common, pointing to private repertoires in all groups. HTLV-1-associated myelopathy had the most TCR clonal expansion, and multiple sclerosis had the least, less than healthy controls.

The source material was PBMCs. The source of this sequence is a woman in her twenties or thirties with multiple sclerosis.

CDR3 sequence reads: CASSQEGYDYTF. CDR3 nucleotides: TGCGCCAGCAGCCAAGAAGGGTACGACTACACCTTC. V and J are TRBV5-1 and TRBJ1-2; D uncertain. Looked up from germline, CDR1 is SGHRS and CDR2 is YFSETQ. Trimming removed 4 bases at V and 10 bases at J, with 14 bases between. The CDR3 runs to 12 residues.